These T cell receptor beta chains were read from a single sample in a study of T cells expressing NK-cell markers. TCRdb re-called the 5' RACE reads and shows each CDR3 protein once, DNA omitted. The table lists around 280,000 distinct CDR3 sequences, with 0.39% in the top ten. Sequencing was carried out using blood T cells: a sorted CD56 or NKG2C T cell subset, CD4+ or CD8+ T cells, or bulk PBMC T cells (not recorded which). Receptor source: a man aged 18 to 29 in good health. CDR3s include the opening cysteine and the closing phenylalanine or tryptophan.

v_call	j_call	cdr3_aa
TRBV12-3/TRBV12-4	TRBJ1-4	CASSLGVREKLFF
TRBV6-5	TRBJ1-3	CASSYSSQLGNTIYF
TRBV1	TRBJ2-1	CTSSQEGVAEARNEQFF
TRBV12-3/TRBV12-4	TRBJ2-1	CASSFQGYEQFF
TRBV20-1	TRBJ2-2	CSARDDKSLAGNTGELFF
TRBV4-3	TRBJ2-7	CASSQDHRTSYEQYF
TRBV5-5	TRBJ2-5	CASSYIKETQYF
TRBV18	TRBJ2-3	CASSPPVKDTQYF
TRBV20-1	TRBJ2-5	CSATPDSAQYF
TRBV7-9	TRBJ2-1	CASSLNLAGARNEQFF
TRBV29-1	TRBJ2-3	CSVELSLGRTDTQYF
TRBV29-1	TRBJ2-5	CSGRGLAGVGETQYF
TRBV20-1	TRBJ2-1	CSARKGIAGGHRSYNEQFF
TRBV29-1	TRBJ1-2	CSEGADYGYTF
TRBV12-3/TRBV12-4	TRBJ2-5	CASSLTGPETQYF
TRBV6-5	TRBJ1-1	CASSYRSQAFF
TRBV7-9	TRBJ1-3	CAWRGAGNTIYF
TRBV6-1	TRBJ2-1	CASSPRTSGRPAYNEQFF
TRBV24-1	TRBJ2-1	CATSDFRAGGLPNEQFF
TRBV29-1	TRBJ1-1	CSAASWGPNTEAFF
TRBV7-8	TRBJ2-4	CASSSDRLVGIQYF
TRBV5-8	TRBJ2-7	CASSSLCYEQYF
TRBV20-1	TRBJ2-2	CSASKGGIGTGELFF
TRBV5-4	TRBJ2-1	CASSVPTSGRRNEQFF
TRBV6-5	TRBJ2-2	CATGGRGAQGGELFF
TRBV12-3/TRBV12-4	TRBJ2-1	CASRGFLGSGYNEQFF
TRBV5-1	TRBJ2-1	CASKLAEYNEQFF
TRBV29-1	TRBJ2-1	CTSGSGWYNEQFF
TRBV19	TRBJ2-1	CASSILRGVKGYNEQFF
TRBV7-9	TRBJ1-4	CASSQPSGQLEKLFF
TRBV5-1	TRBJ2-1	CASSQSGTTYNEQFF
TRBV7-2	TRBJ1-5	CASSLASAGRQPQHF
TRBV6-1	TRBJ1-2	CASRDFGTDGDYGYTF
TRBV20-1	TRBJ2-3	CSASSLARGTDTQYF
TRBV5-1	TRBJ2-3	CASSLDRGILRDTQYF
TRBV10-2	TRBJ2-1	CASSEGASGGSSYNEQFF
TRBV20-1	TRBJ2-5	CSARDGRRMETQYF
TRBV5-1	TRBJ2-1	CASGAGESSYNEQFF
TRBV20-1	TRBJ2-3	CSARGWQGSTDTQYF
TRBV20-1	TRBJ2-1	CSAPGQGINEQFF
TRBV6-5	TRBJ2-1	CASSSTQANEQFF
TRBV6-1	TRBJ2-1	CASSRLAGMMYEQFF
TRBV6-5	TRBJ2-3	CASSLGGRGYTQYF
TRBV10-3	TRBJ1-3	CAVTRDREDTIYF
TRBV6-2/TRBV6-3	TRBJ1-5	CASSYGGQVNQPQHF
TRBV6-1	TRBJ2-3	CASRTGTTDTQYF
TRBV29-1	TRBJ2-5	CSALTAPRYQETQYF
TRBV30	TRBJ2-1	CAHFGGGEYNEQFF
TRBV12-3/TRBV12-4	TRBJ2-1	CASTGHPYNEQFF
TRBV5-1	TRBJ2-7	CASSLAGPGYEQYF
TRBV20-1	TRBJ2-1	CSASRDGSSYNEQFF
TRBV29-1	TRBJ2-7	CSVDGEGHEQYF
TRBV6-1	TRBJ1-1	CATTGRMNTEAFF